The 10 T cell receptor beta chains presented below share a single source sample, sequenced in a study of radiation and T cells in renal cell carcinoma. The method was immunoSEQ multiplex PCR; TCRdb's version includes in-frame clones alone and lacks a portion of them. This sample has about 78,000 clones, with roughly nine tenths found just once. The time point is: blood 4 weeks post-SBRT, at nephrectomy. Treatment reported: 15 Gy SBRT to primary tumor, nephrectomy 4 weeks later. Sequenced here: blood, sampled from a patient whose treatment included radiotherapy and nephrectomy. These receptors were collected from a woman in her 70s with renal cell carcinoma.

The rearrangement joins TRBV28 to TRBJ1-5, with 9 positions matching TRBD1. The V segment lost 7 bases and the J segment 6 bases; nucleotides outside the gene matches: 7. CDR3 length: 14 residues. Germline CDR1 is MDHEN and CDR2 is SYDVKM. This CDR3 reads CASIPDRGSQPQHF. CDR3 in DNA: TGTGCCAGCATCCCGGACAGGGGAAGTCAGCCCCAGCATTTT.

This rearrangement joins TRBV19 to TRBJ1-5; the D is unclear. CDR1 is LNHDA, CDR2 SQIVND, per germline (reference sequence). V was shortened by 2 bases and J by 0 bases, with 8 bases between the two germline ends. The CDR3 covers 15 residues. CDR3 sequence: CASSITVYSNQPQHF. The CDR3 bases are TGTGCCAGTAGTATAACAGTTTATAGCAATCAGCCCCAGCATTTT.

The rearrangement uses TRBV19 and TRBJ2-2; 8 nucleotides line up with TRBD1. V trimming: 3 bases; J trimming: 5 bases; junction bases outside the gene matches: 5. The CDR3 loop spans 15 amino acids. Germline lookup yields CDR1 LNHDA and CDR2 SQIVND (reference sequence). This chain's CDR3 is CASSMVQGATGELFF. CDR3 sequence (DNA): TGTGCCAGTAGTATGGTGCAGGGGGCGACCGGGGAGCTGTTTTTT.

The V and J genes are TRBV5-1 and TRBJ2-1; D remains ambiguous. With 2 bases removed from V and 0 bases from J, the gap between germline ends came to 9 bases. The germline gives CDR1 SGHRS, CDR2 YFSETQ. The CDR3 runs to 15 residues. The CDR3 DNA follows: TGCGCCAGCAGCTTCTCCCCTAGCTCCTACAATGAGCAGTTCTTC. Amino acid sequence: CASSFSPSSYNEQFF.

This clone showed up just once. The chain uses TRBV4-2 and TRBJ1-5, with D possibly TRBD1 on 6 matching bases. Germline CDR1 and CDR2: LGHNA and YNFKEQ. V was clipped by 4 bases and J by 2 bases, with 12 bases between them. The CDR3 spans 15 residues. The CDR3: CASSRDTGRNQPQHF. CDR3 sequence (DNA): TGTGCCAGCAGCCGAGATACAGGGCGCAATCAGCCCCAGCATTTT.

This chain connects TRBV28 to TRBJ1-2; D is perhaps TRBD1 (5 bases). V lost 6 bases and J lost 4, with 12 bases in between. Germline CDR1 is MDHEN and CDR2 is SYDVKM. The CDR3 is 13 amino acids. CDR3 loop: CASRVDRGYGYTF. The DNA for the CDR3 is TGTGCCAGCAGGGTAGACAGAGGCTATGGCTACACCTTC.

This clone was counted a single time. V usage is TRBV11-2 and J usage is TRBJ1-6, with a tentative D call TRBD1 (6 bases). The V end was cut by 5 bases, the J end by 4 bases, with 9 bases between. This CDR3 is 14 amino acids long. Germline V gene data show CDR1 as SGHAT and CDR2 as FQNNGV. This chain's CDR3 is CASSPGQYNSPLHF. The CDR3, as DNA: TGTGCCAGCAGCCCCGGACAGTATAATTCACCCCTCCACTTT.

The chain combines TRBV4-3 with TRBJ2-2; D possibly corresponds to TRBD1 (5 bases). Germline values: CDR1 LGHNA, CDR2 YSLEER. V gave up 5 bases and J gave up 4 bases, with 23 bases separating them. The CDR3 totals 18 residues. In DNA, the CDR3 is TGCGCCAGCAGCTGGGGCTTGCGGCAAGGGAAGGGCACCGGGGAGCTGTTTTTT. Protein: CASSWGLRQGKGTGELFF.

The V call is TRBV5-1, the J call TRBJ2-5, with 9 bases matching TRBD1. Germline V gene data show CDR1 as SGHRS and CDR2 as YFSETQ. The CDR3 covers 14 residues. Trimming removed 4 bases from V and 5 bases from J; junction bases left unmatched: 6. CDR3 in amino acids: CASSIQGAEETQYF. For the CDR3, the DNA is TGCGCCAGCAGCATACAGGGGGCGGAGGAGACCCAGTACTTC.

The chain recombines TRBV6-5 with TRBJ2-3, with TRBD2 identical over 7 bases. This CDR3 has 16 amino acids. The V segment lost 0 bases and the J segment 1 base; nucleotides outside the gene matches: 4. The V gene's germline CDR1 is MNHEY and CDR2 SVGAGI. The CDR3 is CASSYSGLGGTDTQYF. The CDR3 DNA is TGTGCCAGCAGTTACTCAGGACTAGGGGGCACAGATACGCAGTATTTT.